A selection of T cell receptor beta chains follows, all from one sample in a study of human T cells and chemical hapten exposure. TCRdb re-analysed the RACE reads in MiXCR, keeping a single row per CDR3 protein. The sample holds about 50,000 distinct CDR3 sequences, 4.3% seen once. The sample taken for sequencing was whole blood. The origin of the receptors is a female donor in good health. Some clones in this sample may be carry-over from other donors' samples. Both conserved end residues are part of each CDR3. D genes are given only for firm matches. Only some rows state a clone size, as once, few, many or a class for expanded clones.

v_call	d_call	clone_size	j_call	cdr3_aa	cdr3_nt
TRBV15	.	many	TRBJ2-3	CATSRDLSEVPQYF	TGTGCCACCAGCAGAGATCTATCCGAAGTGCCGCAGTATTTT
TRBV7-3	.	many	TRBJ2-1	CASSLTAQQFF	TGTGCCAGCAGCTTAACAGCGCAGCAGTTCTTC
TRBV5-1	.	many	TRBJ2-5	CASSFRPGDPLETQYF	TGCGCCAGCAGCTTTAGGCCAGGGGATCCGCTCGAGACCCAGTACTTC
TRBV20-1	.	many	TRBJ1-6	CSARGQRDSPLHF	TGCAGTGCTAGAGGACAGAGGGATTCACCCCTCCACTTT
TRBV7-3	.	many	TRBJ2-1	CASSLTVSGSYNEQFF	TGTGCCAGCAGCTTAACGGTTTCGGGCTCCTACAATGAGCAGTTCTTC
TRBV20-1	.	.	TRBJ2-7	CSARDRRPDEQYF	TGCAGTGCTAGAGATAGGCGGCCGGACGAGCAGTACTTC
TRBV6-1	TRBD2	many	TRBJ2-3	CASPGSGGIMTQYF	TGTGCCAGCCCTGGATCGGGGGGGATTATGACGCAGTATTTT
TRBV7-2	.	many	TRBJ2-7	CASSLQEYSYEQYF	TGTGCCAGCAGCCTACAGGAGTACTCCTACGAGCAGTACTTC
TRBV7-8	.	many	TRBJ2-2	CASSGRRGRPGTGELFF	TGTGCCAGCAGCGGCCGAAGGGGCAGACCGGGCACCGGGGAGCTGTTTTTT
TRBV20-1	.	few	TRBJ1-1	CIPGVTGERAFF	TGCATCCCAGGGGTGACAGGAGAGAGAGCTTTCTTT
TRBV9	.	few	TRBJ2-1	CASSDDSWLQFF	TGTGCCAGCAGCGACGATTCGTGGTTGCAGTTCTTC
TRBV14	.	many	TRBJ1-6	CASSQVTGTDSPLHF	TGTGCCAGCAGCCAAGTTACGGGGACGGATTCACCCCTCCACTTT
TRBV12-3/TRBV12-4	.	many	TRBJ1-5	CASSFLGSGQPQHF	TGTGCCAGCAGTTTCCTGGGGTCCGGACAGCCCCAGCATTTT
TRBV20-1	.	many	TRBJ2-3	CSARAGATTDTQYF	TGCAGTGCTAGAGCGGGGGCAACCACAGATACGCAGTATTTT
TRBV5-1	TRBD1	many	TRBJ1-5	CASSQDRGPQHF	TGCGCCAGCAGCCAAGACAGGGGACCCCAGCATTTT
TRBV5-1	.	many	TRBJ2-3	CASSLERSYADTQYF	TGCGCCAGCAGCTTGGAACGGAGCTACGCAGATACGCAGTATTTT
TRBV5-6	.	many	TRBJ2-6	CASSAGAGGSGANVLTF	TGTGCCAGCAGCGCCGGGGCAGGAGGTTCTGGGGCCAACGTCCTGACTTTC
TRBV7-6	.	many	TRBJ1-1	CASSLVREGENTEAFF	TGTGCCAGCAGCTTAGTCAGGGAAGGGGAAAACACTGAAGCTTTCTTT
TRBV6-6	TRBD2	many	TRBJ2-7	CASSSRLAGGPDNEQYF	TGTGCCAGCAGTTCCCGACTAGCGGGGGGCCCTGATAACGAGCAGTACTTC
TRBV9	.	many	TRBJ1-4	CASSISGARGNEKLFF	TGTGCCAGCAGCATCTCAGGGGCTCGTGGTAATGAAAAACTGTTTTTT
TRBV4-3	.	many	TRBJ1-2	CASSQDAAAEYFGYTF	TGCGCCAGCAGCCAAGATGCGGCAGCCGAATACTTTGGCTACACCTTC
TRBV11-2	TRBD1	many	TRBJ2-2	CASSLRPGQGATGELFF	TGTGCCAGCAGCTTACGCCCAGGACAGGGGGCCACCGGGGAGCTGTTTTTT
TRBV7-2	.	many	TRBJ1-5	CASSLDSTRASNQPQHF	TGTGCCAGCAGCTTAGATTCGACCAGGGCTAGCAATCAGCCCCAGCATTTT
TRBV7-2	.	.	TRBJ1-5	CASSLGQKQPQHF	TGTGCCAGCAGCTTAGGACAGAAACAGCCCCAGCATTTT
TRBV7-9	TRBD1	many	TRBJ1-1	CASRRQGGTEAFF	TGTGCCAGCAGAAGACAGGGCGGCACTGAAGCTTTCTTT
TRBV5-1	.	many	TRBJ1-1	CASSLAGYGSEAFF	TGCGCCAGCAGCTTGGCAGGGTACGGGAGTGAAGCTTTCTTT
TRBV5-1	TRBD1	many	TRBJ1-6	CASSSGQGDIPLHF	TGCGCCAGCAGCTCGGGACAGGGGGATATCCCCCTCCACTTT
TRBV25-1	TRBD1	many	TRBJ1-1	CASRPTGRNTEAFF	TGTGCCAGCAGACCGACAGGGCGGAACACTGAAGCTTTCTTT
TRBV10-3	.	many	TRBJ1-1	CAISARGRATEAFF	TGTGCCATCAGTGCGAGGGGACGAGCGACTGAAGCTTTCTTT
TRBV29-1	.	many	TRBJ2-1	CSHVPGAGYNEQFF	TGCAGCCACGTCCCAGGGGCAGGCTACAATGAGCAGTTCTTC
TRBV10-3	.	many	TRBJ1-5	CAIRGTDRGTQHF	TGTGCCATCAGAGGGACCGACCGGGGCACCCAGCATTTT
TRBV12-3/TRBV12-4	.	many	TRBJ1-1	CASSPTGEAFF	TGTGCCAGCAGTCCGACGGGTGAAGCTTTCTTT
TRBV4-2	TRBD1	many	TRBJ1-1	CASSQVGQGVTEAFF	TGTGCCAGCAGCCAAGTAGGGCAGGGGGTAACTGAAGCTTTCTTT
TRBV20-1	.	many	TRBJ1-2	CSASPQNYGYTF	TGCAGTGCTAGTCCCCAGAACTATGGCTACACCTTC
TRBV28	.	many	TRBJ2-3	CASSSTGVGTDTQYF	TGTGCCAGCAGTTCGACAGGCGTGGGCACAGATACGCAGTATTTT
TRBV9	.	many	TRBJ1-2	CASSVGSRPGYPYGYTF	TGTGCCAGCAGCGTAGGCTCGAGGCCTGGGTATCCCTATGGCTACACCTTC
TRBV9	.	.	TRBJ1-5	CASSVDGRRNQPQNF	TGTGCCAGCAGCGTAGACGGTCGTCGCAATCAGCCCCAGAATTTT
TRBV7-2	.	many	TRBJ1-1	CASSPRRVSGGTEAFF	TGTGCCAGCAGCCCCCGCCGGGTCTCAGGAGGGACTGAAGCTTTCTTT
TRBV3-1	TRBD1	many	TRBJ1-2	CASSRMTGPGYGYTF	TGTGCCAGCAGCCGCATGACAGGGCCGGGCTATGGCTACACCTTC